The rows below give T cell receptor beta chains drawn from one sample of a study of blood T cell repertoires in COVID-19. Only in-frame clones appear in the TCRdb table, and some are missing; sequencing was by immunoSEQ multiplex PCR. The repertoire includes approximately 100,000 clones, 70% to 85% of them detected once, and approximately 22% sits in the top ten. Sequenced input: peripheral blood. These receptors were obtained from a man between 65 and 80 years old with active or convalescent COVID-19. CDR3s include the opening cysteine and the closing phenylalanine or tryptophan. D genes are given only for firm matches. The listing skips clone size in some rows; elsewhere it reads once, few, many or a size class.

13 TRBJ2-3 TRBV7-2 TRBD1 . TGTGCCAGCAGTGGACAGGGCAGGGGTACGCAGTATTTT CASSGQGRGTQYF
17 TRBJ2-5 TRBV19 TRBD2 once TGTGCCAGTAGTATTGAGGGACTAGCGAATGGGAAAGAGACCCAGTACTTC CASSIEGLANGKETQYF
15 TRBJ2-5 TRBV7-2 . . TGTGCCAGCAGCCAAACCTCGGACAGCCCCAAGACCCAGTACTTC CASSQTSDSPKTQYF
14 TRBJ2-7 TRBV6-5 . . TGTGCCAGCAGTTACTCGCCAGGGACCTACGAGCAGTACTTC CASSYSPGTYEQYF
13 TRBJ2-7 TRBV28 TRBD2 . TGTGCCAGCATCCGCCCGGGGGGCTACGAGCAGTACTTC CASIRPGGYEQYF
13 TRBJ1-1 TRBV6-5 TRBD1 . TGTGCCAGCAGCGACAGGGGTGTCACTGAAGCTTTCTTT CASSDRGVTEAFF
14 TRBJ1-1 TRBV18 . . TGTGCCAGCTCACCAGGACAGATGAACACTGAAGCTTTCTTT CASSPGQMNTEAFF
15 TRBJ1-2 TRBV25-1 TRBD1 . TGTGCCAGCAGTGGGTACGGACAGGGCAAGGGTGGCTACACCTTC CASSGYGQGKGGYTF
17 TRBJ2-7 TRBV7-9 . few TGTGCCAGCAGCCCGGGCAGGGGCGGAATGGGGACCAACGAGCAGTACTTC CASSPGRGGMGTNEQYF
15 TRBJ2-5 TRBV5-5 . few TGTGCCAGCAGCTTATTCACAGGGTACCAAGAGACCCAGTACTTC CASSLFTGYQETQYF
14 TRBJ2-7 TRBV28 TRBD1 few TGTGCCAGCAGAATGACAGGGGTAGCCTACGAGCAGTACTTC CASRMTGVAYEQYF
16 TRBJ2-5 TRBV18 TRBD2 . TGTGCCAGCTCACCACCAAGCGGGGGGGTCCAAGAGACCCAGTACTTC CASSPPSGGVQETQYF
12 TRBJ2-1 TRBV30 . . TGTGCCTGGAGTCCCCAGGGCTATGAGCAGTTCTTC CAWSPQGYEQFF
13 TRBJ1-1 TRBV12-3/TRBV12-4 . . TGTGCCAGCAGTTTGCGGCCCAACACTGAAGCTTTCTTT CASSLRPNTEAFF
15 TRBJ2-7 TRBV5-1 TRBD1 few TGCGCCAGCAGCTTAATAACAGGGGGAGGTTACGAGCAGTACTTC CASSLITGGGYEQYF
15 TRBJ2-7 TRBV19 TRBD2 . TGTGCCAGTAGTATCGGACTAGCGGAAGGCTACGAGCAGTACTTC CASSIGLAEGYEQYF